The clone carrying this T cell receptor (beta chain) was seen more than once but under ten times. What it recognizes is unknown. It was the approximately 120-subject validation cohort, separate from the approximately 690-subject first cohort, to which the donors belonged. The CDR3 consists of 15 residues. Germline values: CDR1 SGHVS, CDR2 FNYEAQ. The junction had 6 bases not matched to a gene; V was cut back by 5 bases and J by 7 bases. These data belong to a study of cytomegalovirus exposure and HLA in healthy donors. Study-wide findings and caveats: In vitro confirmation showed a few CMV-associated chains to be CMV antigen specific. Rarity marked most TCR sequences, yet some public TCRs occurred in many donors. Cytomegalovirus association was listed for 164 TCR beta chains.

Assay used: immunoSEQ multiplex PCR; TCRdb lists only in-frame clones, some missing. The sample shows over 200,000 clones, 88% of them seen only once. This chain uses TRBV7-6 with TRBJ1-5; 12 nucleotides agree with TRBD1. The clonotype originates from a woman between 18 and 29 years old in good health and CMV-seronegative. Material for sequencing was PBMCs. CDR3 in amino acids: CASSAGQGAGQPQHF. In DNA form, the CDR3 reads TGTGCCAGCAGCGCGGGACAGGGGGCTGGACAGCCCCAGCATTTT. The full variable domain, completed using reference TRBV7-6 and TRBJ1-5, is GAGVSQSPRYKVTKRGQDVALRCDPISGHVSLYWYRQALGQGPEFLTYFNYEAQQDKSGLPNDRFSAERPEGSISTLTIQRTEQRDSAMYRCASSAGQGAGQPQHFGDGTRLSIL.